This T cell receptor beta chain was captured in a study of shared clonotypes between healthy human individuals. Findings and limits, study-wide: The study sampled only blood, and tissue repertoires likely differ. Memory subsets generally showed lower estimated richness than naive subsets.

Authors' methods: Junction-only sequences without quality scores were provided by ImmunoSEQ, so filtering was different. Sequencing used immunoSEQ multiplex PCR; TCRdb keeps in-frame clones, though not all of them. The V and J calls and clone size are taken from that table; D and trimming were inferred from the DNA. The repertoire consists of about a million clones, with approximately 77% occurring once and the leading ten covering roughly 0.83%. In regard to this clone: What it binds is unknown.

The study separated CD4+ cells into CD45RA+ naive and CD45RA-negative memory subsets. The CDR3 covers 16 residues. In germline, CDR1 is LGHNA, CDR2 YNFKEQ. Deletions cut 1 base from V and 4 bases from J, with 14 bases between. Specimen: memory CD4+ T cells from PBMCs. Stated subset: CD45RA-negative fraction. V and J are TRBV4-2 and TRBJ1-3; D gene unclear. This sequence was found in a man aged 18 to 29 in good health. Some clones in this sample may be carry-over from other donors' samples. The CDR3 protein is CASSQVKTRPGNTIYF. In DNA form, the CDR3 reads TGTGCCAGCAGCCAAGTGAAAACTAGGCCGGGAAACACCATATATTTT.